A selection of T cell receptor beta chains follows, all from one sample in a study of T cell responses to AZD1222 COVID-19 vaccine. Measured with immunoSEQ multiplex PCR; TCRdb has only the in-frame clones, and not every one. The data contain tens of thousands of clones, about 90% of them singletons. Source: peripheral blood, taken on day 0 of AZD1222 vaccination. The receptors stem from an adult in good health. Each CDR3 is given with its conserved first and last residue. D genes are given only for firm matches. The size of a clone is reported for some rows only, either as once, few or many, or as a class for expanded clones.

TRBD2,.,TRBJ2-1,TRBV15,CATSRGGSWNEQFF,TGTGCCACCAGCAGAGGCGGGAGTTGGAATGAGCAGTTCTTC
TRBD1,.,TRBJ1-5,TRBV6-5,CASSTRTGNQPQHF,TGTGCCAGCAGTACACGGACAGGGAATCAGCCCCAGCATTTT
.,.,TRBJ2-3,TRBV5-1,CASSPSRALDTQYF,TGCGCCAGCAGCCCTTCCCGGGCACTTGATACGCAGTATTTT
TRBD1,.,TRBJ2-7,TRBV6-5,CASILSGTGVYEQYF,TGTGCCAGTATATTATCCGGGACAGGGGTTTACGAGCAGTACTTC
TRBD1,.,TRBJ2-5,TRBV5-8,CASTGQGETQYF,TGTGCCAGCACAGGACAGGGAGAGACCCAGTACTTC
TRBD1,.,TRBJ2-3,TRBV6-1,CASSVSLRGQITDTQYF,TGTGCCAGCAGTGTATCCCTAAGGGGGCAAATCACAGATACGCAGTATTTT
.,once,TRBJ1-5,TRBV6-6,CASSYPLQEDNQPQHF,TGTGCCAGCAGTTACCCCCTACAGGAGGACAATCAGCCCCAGCATTTT
.,.,TRBJ2-2,TRBV4-2,CASSQERDTGELFF,TGTGCCAGCAGCCAAGAGAGGGACACCGGGGAGCTGTTTTTT
TRBD1,.,TRBJ2-2,TRBV5-1,CASSIRDRINTGELFF,TGCGCCAGCAGCATCCGGGACAGGATAAACACCGGGGAGCTGTTTTTT
.,.,TRBJ1-4,TRBV7-2,CASSSFSAEKLFF,TGTGCCAGCAGCTCGTTTTCTGCCGAAAAACTGTTTTTT
TRBD1,.,TRBJ1-2,TRBV6-5,CASSLDRDYGYTF,TGTGCCAGCAGCCTCGACAGGGACTATGGCTACACCTTC
TRBD1,once,TRBJ2-2,TRBV19,CATPTGPNTGELFF,TGTGCCACCCCGACAGGGCCGAACACCGGGGAGCTGTTTTTT
.,once,TRBJ2-7,TRBV27,CASSLSPPGNEQYF,TGTGCCAGCAGTTTATCCCCCCCTGGCAACGAGCAGTACTTC
.,.,TRBJ2-5,TRBV20-1,CSVVVGETQYF,TGCAGTGTCGTGGTGGGGGAGACCCAGTACTTC
.,.,TRBJ2-2,TRBV11-3,CASSLGYFRKNPNTGELFF,TGTGCCAGCAGCTTAGGATATTTCAGGAAAAATCCGAACACCGGGGAGCTGTTTTTT
.,once,TRBJ2-2,TRBV14,CASSQDRVTDNTGELFF,TGTGCCAGCAGCCAAGATCGTGTGACAGATAACACCGGGGAGCTGTTTTTT
.,.,TRBJ2-7,TRBV28,CASSLGRGGNYEQYF,TGTGCCAGCAGTTTAGGTAGAGGAGGTAACTACGAGCAGTACTTC
TRBD1,.,TRBJ2-7,TRBV6-5,CAILTGYEQYF,TGTGCCATCCTGACAGGGTATGAGCAGTACTTC
.,few,TRBJ1-1,TRBV5-1,CASSLEVGSLNEAFF,TGCGCCAGCAGCTTGGAGGTCGGCAGCCTAAATGAAGCTTTCTTT
TRBD1,.,TRBJ1-2,TRBV4-3,CASSWDRGLRNYGYTF,TGCGCCAGCAGCTGGGACAGGGGCCTCCGTAACTATGGCTACACCTTC
.,once,TRBJ1-1,TRBV9,CASSVLGPGTEAFF,TGTGCCAGCAGCGTTCTTGGCCCGGGCACTGAAGCTTTCTTT
.,.,TRBJ1-5,TRBV7-2,CASSTQGGYSNQPQHF,TGTGCCAGCAGTACACAGGGCGGCTATAGCAATCAGCCCCAGCATTTT
.,.,TRBJ1-2,TRBV5-8,CASRILWTGSHGYTF,TGTGCCAGCAGAATTCTTTGGACGGGAAGCCATGGCTACACCTTC
.,.,TRBJ1-1,TRBV4-3,CASSQALGSGEAFF,TGCGCCAGCAGCCAAGCACTGGGTAGTGGTGAAGCTTTCTTT
.,.,TRBJ1-1,TRBV5-1,CASSLEGEAFF,TGCGCCAGCAGCTTGGAGGGGGAAGCTTTCTTT
.,.,TRBJ2-6,TRBV19,CASSIQSGANVLTF,TGTGCCAGTAGTATACAGTCTGGGGCCAACGTCCTGACTTTC
.,few,TRBJ2-2,TRBV27,CASSSPGGTNTGELFF,TGTGCCAGCAGTTCCCCTGGCGGGACGAACACCGGGGAGCTGTTTTTT
TRBD2,.,TRBJ2-1,TRBV7-3,CASSILTSGTPPHNEQFF,TGTGCCAGCAGCATCCTCACTAGCGGGACCCCCCCTCACAATGAGCAGTTCTTC
.,.,TRBJ2-3,TRBV6-4,CASSPQGTDTQYF,TGTGCCAGCAGTCCACAAGGCACAGATACGCAGTATTTT